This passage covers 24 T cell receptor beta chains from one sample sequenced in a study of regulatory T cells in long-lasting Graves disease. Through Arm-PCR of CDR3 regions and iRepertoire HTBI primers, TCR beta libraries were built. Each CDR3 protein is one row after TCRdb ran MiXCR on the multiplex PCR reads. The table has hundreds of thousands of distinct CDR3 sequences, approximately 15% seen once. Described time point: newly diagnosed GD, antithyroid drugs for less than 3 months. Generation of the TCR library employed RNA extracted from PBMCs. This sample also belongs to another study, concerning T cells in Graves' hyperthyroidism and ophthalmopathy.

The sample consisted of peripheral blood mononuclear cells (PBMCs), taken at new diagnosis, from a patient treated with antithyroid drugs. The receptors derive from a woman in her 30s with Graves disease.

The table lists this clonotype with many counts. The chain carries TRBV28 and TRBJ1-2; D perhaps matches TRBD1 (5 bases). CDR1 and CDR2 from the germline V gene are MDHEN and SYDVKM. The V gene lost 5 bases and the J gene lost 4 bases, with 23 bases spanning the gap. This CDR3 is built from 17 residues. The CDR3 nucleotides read TGTGCCAGCAGTACTCAAGGTACAGGCTCACTGCTCTATGGCTACACCTTC. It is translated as CASSTQGTGSLLYGYTF.

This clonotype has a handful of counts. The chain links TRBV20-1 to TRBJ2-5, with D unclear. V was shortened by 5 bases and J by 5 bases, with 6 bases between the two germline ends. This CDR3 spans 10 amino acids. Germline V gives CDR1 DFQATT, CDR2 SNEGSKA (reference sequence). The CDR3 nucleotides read TGCAGTGCTGTTCGGGAGACCCAGTACTTC. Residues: CSAVRETQYF.

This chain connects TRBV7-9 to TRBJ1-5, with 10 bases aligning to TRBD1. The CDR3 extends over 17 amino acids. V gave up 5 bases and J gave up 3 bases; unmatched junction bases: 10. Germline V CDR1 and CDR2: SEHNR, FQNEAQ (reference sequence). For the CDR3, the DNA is TGTGCCAGCAGCCCAGGGGGGGGACAGGGGATCAATCAGCCCCAGCATTTT. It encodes CASSPGGGQGINQPQHF.

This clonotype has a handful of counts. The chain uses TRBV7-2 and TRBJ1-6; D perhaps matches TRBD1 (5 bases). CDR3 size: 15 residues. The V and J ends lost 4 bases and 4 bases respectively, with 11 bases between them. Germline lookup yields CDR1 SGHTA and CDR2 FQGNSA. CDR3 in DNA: TGTGCCAGCAGCTCCCAGCGGGGGTATAATTCACCCCTCCACTTT. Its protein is CASSSQRGYNSPLHF.

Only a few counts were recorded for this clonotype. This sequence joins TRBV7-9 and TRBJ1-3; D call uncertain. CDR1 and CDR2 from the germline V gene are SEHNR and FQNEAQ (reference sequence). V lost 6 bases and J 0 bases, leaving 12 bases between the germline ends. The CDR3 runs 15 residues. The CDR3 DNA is TGTGCCAGCAGAAATACCGGCCACTCTGGAAACACCATATATTTT. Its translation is CASRNTGHSGNTIYF.

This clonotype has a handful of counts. The CDR3 here is CASSQFIDIVNSPLHF. The CDR3 nucleotides read TGTGCCAGCAGCCAGTTCATTGATATTGTGAATTCACCCCTCCACTTT. The chain uses TRBV3-1 and TRBJ1-6, with D hard to call. The V end was cut by 3 bases, the J end by 7 bases, with 16 bases between. The CDR3 is 16 amino acids. The germline V gene encodes CDR1 LGHDT and CDR2 YNNKEL (reference sequence).

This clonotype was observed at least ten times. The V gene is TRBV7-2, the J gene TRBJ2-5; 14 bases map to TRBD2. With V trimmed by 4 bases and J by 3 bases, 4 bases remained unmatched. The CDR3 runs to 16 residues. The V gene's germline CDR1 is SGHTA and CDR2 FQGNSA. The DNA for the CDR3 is TGTGCCAGCAGCTCCGGACTAGCGGGAGGAAAAGAGACCCAGTACTTC. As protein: CASSSGLAGGKETQYF. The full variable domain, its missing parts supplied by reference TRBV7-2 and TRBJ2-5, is GAGVSQSPSNKVTEKGKDVELRCDPISGHTALYWYRQSLGQGLEFLIYFQGNSAPDKSGLPSDRFSAERTGGSVSTLTIQRTQQEDSAVYLCASSSGLAGGKETQYFGPGTRLLVL.

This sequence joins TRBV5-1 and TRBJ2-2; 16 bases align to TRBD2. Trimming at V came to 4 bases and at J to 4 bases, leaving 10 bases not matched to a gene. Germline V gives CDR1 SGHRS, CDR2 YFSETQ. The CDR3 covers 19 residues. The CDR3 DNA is TGCGCCAGCAGCACCGGGACTAGCGGGAGGGCCGTTGGCACCGGGGAGCTGTTTTTT. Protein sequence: CASSTGTSGRAVGTGELFF.

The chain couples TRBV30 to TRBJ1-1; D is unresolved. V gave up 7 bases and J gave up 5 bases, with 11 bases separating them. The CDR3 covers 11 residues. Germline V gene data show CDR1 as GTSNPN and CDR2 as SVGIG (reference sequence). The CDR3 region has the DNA TGTGCCTCGAAGAGAGGAACTGAAGCTTTCTTT. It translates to CASKRGTEAFF.

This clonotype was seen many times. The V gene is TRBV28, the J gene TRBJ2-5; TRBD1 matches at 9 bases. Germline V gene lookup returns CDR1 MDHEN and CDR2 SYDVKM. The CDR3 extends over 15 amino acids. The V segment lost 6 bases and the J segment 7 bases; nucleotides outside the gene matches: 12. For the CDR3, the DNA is TGTGCCAGCAGCAAAAAGGGACAGGGAGATAGGACCCAGTACTTC. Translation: CASSKKGQGDRTQYF.

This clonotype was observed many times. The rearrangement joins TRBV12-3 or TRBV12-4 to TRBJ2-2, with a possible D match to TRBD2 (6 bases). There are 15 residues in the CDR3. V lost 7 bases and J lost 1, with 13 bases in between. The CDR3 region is CASIFTGENTGELFF. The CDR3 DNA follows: TGTGCCAGCATATTCACGGGAGAGAACACCGGGGAGCTGTTTTTT.

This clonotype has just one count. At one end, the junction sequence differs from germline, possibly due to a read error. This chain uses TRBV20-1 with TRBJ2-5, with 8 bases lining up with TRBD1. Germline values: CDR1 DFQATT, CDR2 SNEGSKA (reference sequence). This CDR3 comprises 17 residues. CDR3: CSARPFIQGVYQETQCF. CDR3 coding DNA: TGCAGTGCTAGACCCTTTATACAGGGGGTCTACCAAGAGACCCAGTGCTTC.

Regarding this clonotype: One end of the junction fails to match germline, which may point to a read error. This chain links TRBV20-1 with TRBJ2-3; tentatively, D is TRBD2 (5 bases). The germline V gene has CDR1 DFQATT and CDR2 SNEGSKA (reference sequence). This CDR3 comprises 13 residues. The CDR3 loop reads CSTRISGTDTQYF. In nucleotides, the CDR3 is TGCAGTACTAGGATTAGCGGCACAGATACGCAGTATTTT.

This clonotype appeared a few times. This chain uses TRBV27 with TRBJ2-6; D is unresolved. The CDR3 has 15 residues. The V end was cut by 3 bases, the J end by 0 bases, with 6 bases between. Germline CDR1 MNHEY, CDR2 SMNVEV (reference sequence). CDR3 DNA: TGTGCCAGCAGTTTCGGAAACTCTGGGGCCAACGTCCTGACTTTC. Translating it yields CASSFGNSGANVLTF.

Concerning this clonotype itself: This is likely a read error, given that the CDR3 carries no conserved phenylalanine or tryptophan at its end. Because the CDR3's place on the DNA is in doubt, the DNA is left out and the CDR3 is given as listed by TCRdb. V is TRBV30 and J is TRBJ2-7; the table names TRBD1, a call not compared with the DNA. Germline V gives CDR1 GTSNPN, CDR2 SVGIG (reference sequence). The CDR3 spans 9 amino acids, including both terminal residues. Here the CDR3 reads CAWSVGRTT.

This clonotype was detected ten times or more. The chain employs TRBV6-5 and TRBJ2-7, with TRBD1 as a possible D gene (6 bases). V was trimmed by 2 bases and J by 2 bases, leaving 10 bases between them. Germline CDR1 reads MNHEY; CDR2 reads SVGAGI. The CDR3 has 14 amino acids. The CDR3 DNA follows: TGTGCCAGCAGTTACAACAGGGCCACCTACGAGCAGTACTTC. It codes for CASSYNRATYEQYF.

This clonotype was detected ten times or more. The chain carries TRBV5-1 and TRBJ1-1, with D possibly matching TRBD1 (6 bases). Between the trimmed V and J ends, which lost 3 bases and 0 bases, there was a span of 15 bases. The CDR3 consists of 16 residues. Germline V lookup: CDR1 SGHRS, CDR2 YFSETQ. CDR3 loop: CASSSTRTELNTEAFF. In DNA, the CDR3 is TGCGCCAGCAGCTCTACCAGGACAGAGTTGAACACTGAAGCTTTCTTT. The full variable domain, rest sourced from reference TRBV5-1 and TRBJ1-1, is KAGVTQTPRYLIKTRGQQVTLSCSPISGHRSVSWYQQTPGQGLQFLFEYFSETQRNKGNFPGRFSGRQFSNSRSEMNVSTLELGDSALYLCASSSTRTELNTEAFFGQGTRLTVV.

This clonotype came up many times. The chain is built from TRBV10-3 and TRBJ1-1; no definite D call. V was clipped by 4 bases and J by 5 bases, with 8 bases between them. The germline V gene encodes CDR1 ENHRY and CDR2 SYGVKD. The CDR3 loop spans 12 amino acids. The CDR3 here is CAISGSATEAFF. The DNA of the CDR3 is TGTGCCATCAGTGGTTCGGCAACTGAAGCTTTCTTT.

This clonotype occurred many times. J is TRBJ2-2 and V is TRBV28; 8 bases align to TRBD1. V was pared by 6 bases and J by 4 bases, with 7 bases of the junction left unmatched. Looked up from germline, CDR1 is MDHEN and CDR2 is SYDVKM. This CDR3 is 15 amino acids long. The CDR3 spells CASRGTGAGTGELFF. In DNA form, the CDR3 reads TGTGCCAGCAGGGGGACAGGAGCTGGCACCGGGGAGCTGTTTTTT. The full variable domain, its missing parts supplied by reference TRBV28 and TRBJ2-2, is DVKVTQSSRYLVKRTGEKVFLECVQDMDHENMFWYRQDPGLGLRLIYFSYDVKMKEKGDIPEGYSVSREKKERFSLILESASTNQTSMYLCASRGTGAGTGELFFGEGSRLTVL.

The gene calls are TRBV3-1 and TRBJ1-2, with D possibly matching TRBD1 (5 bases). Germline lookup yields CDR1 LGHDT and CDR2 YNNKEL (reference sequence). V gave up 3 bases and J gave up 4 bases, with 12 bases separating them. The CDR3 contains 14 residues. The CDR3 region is CASSHEGSLYGYTF. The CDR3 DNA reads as TGTGCCAGCAGCCACGAGGGGTCCCTCTATGGCTACACCTTC. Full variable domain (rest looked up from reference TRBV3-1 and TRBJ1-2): DTAVSQTPKYLVTQMGNDKSIKCEQNLGHDTMYWYKQDSKKFLKIMFSYNNKELIINETVPNRFSPKSPDKAHLNLHINSLELGDSAVYFCASSHEGSLYGYTFGSGTRLTVV.

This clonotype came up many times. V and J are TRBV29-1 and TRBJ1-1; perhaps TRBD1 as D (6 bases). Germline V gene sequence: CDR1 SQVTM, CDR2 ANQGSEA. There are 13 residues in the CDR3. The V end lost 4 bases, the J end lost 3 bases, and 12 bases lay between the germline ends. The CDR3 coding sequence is TGCAGCGTTGCGACTGACAGGTACACTGAAGCTTTCTTT. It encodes CSVATDRYTEAFF. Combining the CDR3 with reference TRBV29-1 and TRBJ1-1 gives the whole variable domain SAVISQKPSRDICQRGTSLTIQCQVDSQVTMMFWYRQQPGQSLTLIATANQGSEATYESGFVIDKFPISRPNLTFSTLTVSNMSPEDSSIYLCSVATDRYTEAFFGQGTRLTVV.

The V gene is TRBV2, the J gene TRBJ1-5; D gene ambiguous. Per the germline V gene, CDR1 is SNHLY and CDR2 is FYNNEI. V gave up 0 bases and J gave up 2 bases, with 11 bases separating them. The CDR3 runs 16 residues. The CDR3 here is CASSEAWVSGNQPQHF. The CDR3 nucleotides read TGTGCCAGCAGTGAAGCGTGGGTGTCGGGCAATCAGCCCCAGCATTTT. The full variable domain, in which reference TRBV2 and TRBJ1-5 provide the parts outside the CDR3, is EPEVTQTPSHQVTQMGQEVILRCVPISNHLYFYWYRQILGQKVEFLVSFYNNEISEKSEIFDDQFSVERPDGSNFTLKIRSTKLEDSAMYFCASSEAWVSGNQPQHFGDGTRLSIL.

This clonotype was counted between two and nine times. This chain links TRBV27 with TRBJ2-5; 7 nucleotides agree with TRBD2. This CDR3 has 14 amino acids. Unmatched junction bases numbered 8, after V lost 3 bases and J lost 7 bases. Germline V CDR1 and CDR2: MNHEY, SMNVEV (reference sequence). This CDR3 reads CASSFTRRELTQYF. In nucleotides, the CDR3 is TGTGCCAGCAGTTTCACCAGGCGGGAGTTGACCCAGTACTTC.

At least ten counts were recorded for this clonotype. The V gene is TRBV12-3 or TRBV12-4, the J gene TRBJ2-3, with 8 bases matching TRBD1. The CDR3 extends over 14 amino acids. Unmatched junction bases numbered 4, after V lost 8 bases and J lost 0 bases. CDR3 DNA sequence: TGTGCCAGCGGAACAGGGGGGAGCACAGATACGCAGTATTTT. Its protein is CASGTGGSTDTQYF.